This T cell receptor beta chain was found in a study of shared clonotypes between healthy human individuals. Study-wide results and limits: Estimated clonotype richness was generally higher in naive than memory subsets. It was observed that 4% to 6% of naive CD4 clonotypes were shared across several donors. Sampling covered blood only; tissue repertoires likely differ.

To note about this clone: Its cognate antigen is unknown.

Assay execution proceeded at the deep level. Clones were sequenced by immunoSEQ multiplex PCR, and TCRdb holds only the in-frame ones, with some missing. Of fewer than 2.5 million clones in the sample, approximately 93% were seen once. The sample comprised naive CD4+ T cells from PBMCs. Specified subset: CD45RA+ positively selected. This receptor was taken from a man between 18 and 35 years old in good health. Some clones in this sample may be carry-over from other donors' samples.

CDR3 bases: TGCGCCAGCAGCCCGACCGGGACACGCGAGGAGCAGTACTTC. Encoded protein: CASSPTGTREEQYF. This chain uses TRBV5-1 with TRBJ2-7; TRBD1 might be the D (6 bases). Trimming cost V 4 bases and J 7 bases, with 18 bases left between them. The CDR3 totals 14 residues. The germline V gene encodes CDR1 SGHRS and CDR2 YFSETQ.